Following are 2 T cell receptor beta chains from one sample sequenced in a study of CD8+CD57+ T cells in acquired aplastic anemia. According to the study, genomic DNA was the template for TCR beta VDJ and CDR3 profiling. TCRdb passed the reads through MiXCR, listing each CDR3 protein once. This sample has 150,000 to 200,000 distinct CDR3 sequences; around 40% occur once, and the top ten carry over 0.95%. The sequenced sample was sorted CD4+, CD8+, or CD8+CD57+ T cells (not recorded which) from PBMCs. The receptors were sampled from a human donor in good health.

CDR3 sequence: CSASTAGASTDTQYF. The CDR3, as DNA: TGCAGTGCCAGTACGGCAGGGGCTAGCACAGATACGCAGTATTTT. The V call is TRBV20-1, the J call TRBJ2-3; D possibly corresponds to TRBD1 (6 bases). V lost 6 bases, J lost 0 bases, and 16 bases lay in between. The CDR3 is 15 residues long. The germline V gene has CDR1 DFQATT and CDR2 SNEGSKA (reference sequence).

This clonotype was detected once. One junction end does not reproduce the germline sequence, and a read error may be involved. CDR3 sequence reads: CATSDPGQNYGYIF. In DNA, the CDR3 is TGTGCCACCAGTGACCCAGGGCAAAACTATGGCTACATCTTC. This sequence joins TRBV24-1 and TRBJ1-2; tentatively, D is TRBD1 (5 bases). This CDR3 contains 14 residues. Germline V gene sequence: CDR1 KGHDR, CDR2 SFDVKD.